This entry describes one T cell receptor beta chain. The antigen is undetermined. 60 Vbeta and 13 Jbeta primers were used in PCR. The protocol was immunoSEQ multiplex PCR, while the TCRdb copy is restricted to in-frame clones and leaves out a portion. The table has more than 95,000 clones, 81% seen once. The data are from a study of cytomegalovirus exposure and HLA in healthy donors. Whole-study results and caveats: Later analysis revealed greater clonal expansion in HLA-associated TCR beta chains than in equally common others. The majority of CMV-associated TCR beta chains were reported as apparently HLA-restricted in a later analysis. Solely CMV serostatus was available to characterize immune exposure. The classifier was said to identify cytomegalovirus status with high specificity and sensitivity.

Germline V CDR1 and CDR2: SNHLY, FYNNEI. V dropped 6 bases and J dropped 12; count of bases not matched to a gene: 20. CDR3 size: 16 residues. Sequences were obtained from PBMCs. The clonotype comes from a man younger than 35 in good health and CMV-seropositive. The rearrangement links TRBV2 to TRBJ2-3; 8 bases are shared with TRBD2. CDR3 sequence (DNA): TGTGCCAGCAGAGAACTCCCTAGCGGGCTTGAACCAGAACAGTATTTT. Translation: CASRELPSGLEPEQYF.